This T cell receptor (beta chain) stems from a study of low-dose radiotherapy and immunotherapy resistance in tumors. Study-level background: Intravenous ipilimumab 1 mg/kg every six weeks was given with nivolumab 240 mg every two weeks. Patients received 300 mg of oral aspirin each day across four cycles, commencing on cycle 1 day 1.

The time point is: after trial treatment. Treatment reported: LDRT plus nivolumab, ipilimumab, low-dose cyclophosphamide and aspirin (RACIN trial). Treatment of the donors consisted of nivolumab and ipilimumab (plus aspirin, low-dose cyclophosphamide and low-dose radiotherapy). Patients qualified if they had advanced solid tumors that lacked tumor-infiltrating lymphocytes. cDNA synthesis used a TRAV/TRBV-specific primer set for both chains. The TCRs were subjected to amplification over roughly 18 PCR cycles employing a constant-region primer in conjunction with a V-primer adapter. TCRdb re-analysed the reads in MiXCR, keeping a single row per CDR3 protein. The sample holds about 58,000 distinct CDR3 sequences, 23% seen once. CDR1 SGDLS and CDR2 YYNGEE come from the germline V gene. The ends lost 4 bases at V and 6 bases at J; junction bases unmatched: 8. The CDR3 totals 15 residues. This clonotype has a count of ten or more.

Source: PBMCs, taken after low-dose radiotherapy plus immunotherapy. V gene TRBV9 combines with J gene TRBJ2-1; 9 bases line up with TRBD2. The receptor comes from a male donor with prostate cancer. CDR3: CASSQTGTSTNEQFF. As DNA, the CDR3 is TGTGCCAGCAGCCAAACCGGGACTAGCACCAATGAGCAGTTCTTC.